Listed here are 27 T cell receptor beta chains from one sample, sequenced in a study of blood T cell repertoires in COVID-19. The protocol was immunoSEQ multiplex PCR, while the TCRdb copy is restricted to in-frame clones and leaves out a portion. In the table there are about 130,000 clones, about 86% of which are singletons. Sequencing was performed on peripheral blood. The receptors here all came from a woman aged 45-65 years with acute or convalescent COVID-19.

The chain joins TRBV18 to TRBJ2-1; D call uncertain. Trimming took 1 base from V and 9 from J, leaving 16 bases between them. Looked up from germline, CDR1 is KGHSH and CDR2 is LQKENI. The CDR3 contains 15 residues. The chain's CDR3 is CASSPRVDVESEQFF. The CDR3 DNA follows: TGTGCCAGCTCACCACGAGTAGACGTGGAGAGTGAGCAGTTCTTC.

In DNA form, the CDR3 reads TGTGCCAGCAGCAACACCGGGACAGGGGATGAGACCCAGTACTTC. Translation: CASSNTGTGDETQYF. The chain recombines TRBV13 with TRBJ2-5, with TRBD1 matching 10 bases. Germline CDR1 is PRHDT and CDR2 is FYEKMQ (reference sequence). There are 15 residues in the CDR3. The trim removed 5 bases at V and 5 bases at J, leaving 8 bases unmatched.

The rearrangement uses TRBV19 and TRBJ2-1; TRBD2 might be the D (5 bases). In germline, CDR1 is LNHDA, CDR2 SQIVND (reference sequence). Deletions cut 5 bases from V and 11 bases from J, with 16 bases between. The CDR3 is 13 amino acids. The CDR3 sequence is CASSPEDSKKQFF. CDR3 bases: TGTGCCAGTAGTCCCGAGGACTCGAAAAAGCAGTTCTTC.

This rearrangement joins TRBV28 to TRBJ2-7, with TRBD1 as a possible D gene (5 bases). Trimming stripped 4 bases from V and 4 bases from J, with 11 bases between. Per germline, CDR1 MDHEN and CDR2 SYDVKM. CDR3 size: 13 residues. In DNA form, the CDR3 reads TGTGCCAGCAGTTCTGAGACAGCATACGAGCAGTACTTC. Translated, it gives CASSSETAYEQYF.

The chain recombines TRBV29-1 with TRBJ1-5; TRBD1 aligns across 8 bases. Germline values: CDR1 SQVTM, CDR2 ANQGSEA. This CDR3 spans 12 amino acids. Trimming took 6 bases from V and 2 from J; bases not matched to a gene: 0. The CDR3 protein is CSVDRGNQPQHF. In DNA, the CDR3 is TGCAGCGTGGACAGGGGCAATCAGCCCCAGCATTTT.

The chain employs TRBV27 and TRBJ1-5; 7 positions match TRBD1. Germline CDR1 reads MNHEY; CDR2 reads SMNVEV (reference sequence). This CDR3 region has 15 residues. The V segment lost 6 bases and the J segment 1 base; nucleotides outside the gene matches: 6. CDR3 residues: CASRTGTESNQPQHF. The CDR3, as DNA: TGTGCCAGCAGGACAGGGACGGAGAGCAATCAGCCCCAGCATTTT.

The genes are TRBV19 and TRBJ2-2; D is unresolved. Germline CDR1 reads LNHDA; CDR2 reads SQIVND (reference sequence). CDR3 length: 17 amino acids. V lost 3 bases to trimming and J lost 2 bases, with 16 bases between them. CDR3 sequence: CASSISQTNKNTGELFF. The CDR3, as DNA: TGTGCCAGTAGTATTAGTCAGACAAACAAAAACACCGGGGAGCTGTTTTTT.

The chain links TRBV28 to TRBJ1-2, with TRBD1 identical over 8 bases. CDR3 size: 15 residues. Germline V lookup: CDR1 MDHEN, CDR2 SYDVKM. Germline trimming cut 6 bases from V and 7 bases from J; bases unmatched to any gene: 13. The CDR3 DNA reads as TGTGCCAGCAGCATACCAGGACAGGGTGTGGGTGGCTACACCTTC. It specifies CASSIPGQGVGGYTF.

The chain carries TRBV7-9 and TRBJ2-5; the D gene is possibly TRBD2 (6 bases). Looked up from germline, CDR1 is SEHNR and CDR2 is FQNEAQ (reference sequence). V was pared by 5 bases and J by 3 bases, with 10 bases between. This CDR3 comprises 13 residues. The CDR3 DNA reads as TGTGCCAGCAGCCGGCCGGGAGAAGAGACCCAGTACTTC. Encoded protein: CASSRPGEETQYF.

This chain links TRBV3-1 (or the pseudogene TRBV3-2) with TRBJ1-4; the match to TRBD1 covers 12 bases. There are 17 residues in the CDR3. With V trimmed by 3 bases and J by 7 bases, 9 bases remained unmatched. Per the germline V gene, CDR1 is LGHDT and CDR2 is YNNKEL (reference sequence). CDR3 in DNA: TGTGCCAGCAGCCACCGGGACAGGGGGCTTGTGATTGAAAAACTGTTTTTT. Its translation: CASSHRDRGLVIEKLFF.

This clone was picked up a small number of times. V usage is TRBV2 and J usage is TRBJ1-5, with 7 bases aligning to TRBD1. Per germline, CDR1 SNHLY and CDR2 FYNNEI. The V segment lost 10 bases and the J segment 6 bases; nucleotides outside the gene matches: 9. This CDR3 comprises 13 residues. Here the CDR3 DNA reads TGTGCCACGCAGGAGGGGGCAGGTCAGCCCCAGCATTTT. Encoded protein: CATQEGAGQPQHF.

The rearrangement joins TRBV28 to TRBJ1-1; 7 bases are shared with TRBD1. V shed 6 bases, J shed 4 bases, and the junction held 11 bases outside the gene matches. Looked up from germline, CDR1 is MDHEN and CDR2 is SYDVKM. The CDR3 loop spans 15 amino acids. The CDR3 coding sequence is TGTGCCAGCAGCCCTAAGACAGGGTGGGGCACTGAAGCTTTCTTT. Amino acid sequence: CASSPKTGWGTEAFF.

This clone was seen more than once but under ten times. V and J are TRBV28 and TRBJ2-1; 14 bases align to TRBD2. Germline lookup yields CDR1 MDHEN and CDR2 SYDVKM. This CDR3 contains 15 residues. V shed 5 bases, J shed 8 bases, and the junction held 5 bases outside the gene matches. Here the CDR3 DNA reads TGTGCCAGCAGTGTAAGGACTAGCGGGAGGCATGAGCAGTTCTTC. Protein: CASSVRTSGRHEQFF.

The J gene is TRBJ2-3, the V gene TRBV5-1; D is possibly TRBD2 (5 bases). The CDR3 has 15 amino acids. Per the germline V gene, CDR1 is SGHRS and CDR2 is YFSETQ. Trimming stripped 3 bases from V and 6 bases from J, with 17 bases between. For the CDR3, the DNA is TGCGCCAGCAGCTACCTAGCCGACCAAGCCGATACGCAGTATTTT. Translating gives CASSYLADQADTQYF.

CDR3: CASSERTGVNTEAFF. The CDR3, as DNA: TGCGCCAGCAGCGAACGAACAGGGGTGAACACTGAAGCTTTCTTT. The gene calls are TRBV5-1 and TRBJ1-1, with 7 nucleotides matching TRBD1. This CDR3 region has 15 residues. In germline, CDR1 is SGHRS, CDR2 YFSETQ. J gave up 0 bases and V 4 bases, and 6 bases lay outside the gene matches.

The chain uses TRBV7-2 and TRBJ2-7; TRBD2 aligns across 10 bases. CDR1 and CDR2 from the germline V gene are SGHTA and FQGNSA. This CDR3 comprises 15 residues. J gave up 4 bases and V 4 bases, and 7 bases lay outside the gene matches. CDR3: CASSYSGTSDYEQYF. The CDR3 region has the DNA TGTGCCAGCAGCTACTCCGGGACTAGCGATTACGAGCAGTACTTC.

This chain links TRBV30 with TRBJ2-2, with 7 nucleotides matching TRBD2. CDR1 is GTSNPN and CDR2 is SVGIG in the germline V gene (reference sequence). Trimming at V came to 2 bases and at J to 4 bases, leaving 10 bases not matched to a gene. The CDR3 length is 16 residues. The CDR3 DNA reads as TGTGCCTGGAGTTTGGGTCGGACTAGTAGCACCGGGGAGCTGTTTTTT. Translated, it gives CAWSLGRTSSTGELFF.

The genes are TRBV3-1 (or the pseudogene TRBV3-2) and TRBJ1-3, with D maybe TRBD1 (5 bases). Per germline, CDR1 LGHDT and CDR2 YNNKEL (reference sequence). The CDR3 has 16 amino acids. V was trimmed by 0 bases and J by 4 bases, leaving 13 bases between them. The CDR3 coding sequence is TGTGCCAGCAGCCAAGATAGGGGCCGTTGGGGAAACACCATATATTTT. It specifies CASSQDRGRWGNTIYF.

The CDR3 nucleotides are TGTGCCAGTAGTTCCCGACAGGGAGTAGTTCCTGAAGCTTTCTTT. Translation gives CASSSRQGVVPEAFF. The chain joins TRBV19 to TRBJ1-1, with 7 nucleotides matching TRBD1. The V and J ends lost 5 bases and 6 bases, in that order; junction bases with no gene match: 12. The CDR3 has 15 amino acids. CDR1 is LNHDA and CDR2 is SQIVND in the germline V gene (reference sequence).

Only one count was recorded for this clone. Here the CDR3 DNA reads TGTGCCAGCAGCGAGGGACTAGCGGGAGCGGCCGGGGAGCTGTTTTTT. It codes for CASSEGLAGAAGELFF. The V call is TRBV5-4, the J call TRBJ2-2; 14 bases align to TRBD2. There are 16 residues in the CDR3. Looked up from germline, CDR1 is SGHNT and CDR2 is YYREEE (reference sequence). V shed 4 bases and J 6 bases; nucleotides not matched to a gene: 5.

V gene TRBV12-5 combines with J gene TRBJ1-1, with D perhaps matching TRBD1 (5 bases). The CDR3 runs to 13 residues. V shed 7 bases and J shed 0 bases, with 9 bases lying between them. Germline CDR1 and CDR2: LGHNT and FRNRAP. CDR3 in amino acids: CASAGGMNTEAFF. The CDR3 coding sequence is TGTGCTAGTGCGGGGGGGATGAACACTGAAGCTTTCTTT. Together with reference TRBV12-5 and TRBJ1-1, the CDR3 gives the full variable domain: DARVTQTPRHKVTEMGQEVTMRCQPILGHNTVFWYRQTMMQGLELLAYFRNRAPLDDSGMPKDRFSAEMPDATLATLKIQPSEPRDSAVYFCASAGGMNTEAFFGQGTRLTVV.

CDR3 sequence: CASSLTGTTNEKLFF. CDR3 sequence (DNA): TGTGCCAGCAGTTTGACAGGGACAACTAATGAAAAACTGTTTTTT. This chain links TRBV28 with TRBJ1-4, with TRBD1 matching 7 bases. The V and J ends lost 3 bases and 0 bases, in that order; junction bases with no gene match: 1. Germline V lookup: CDR1 MDHEN, CDR2 SYDVKM. This CDR3 region has 15 residues.

The gene calls are TRBV28 and TRBJ1-5; the D is unclear. Germline values: CDR1 MDHEN, CDR2 SYDVKM. Between the trimmed V and J ends, which lost 5 bases and 6 bases, there was a span of 17 bases. The CDR3 loop spans 15 amino acids. The CDR3, as DNA: TGTGCCAGCAGTGACACTGGAATGTCTGGTCAGCCCCAGCATTTT. Residues: CASSDTGMSGQPQHF.

The V call is TRBV7-2, the J call TRBJ2-7; 10 bases match TRBD2. The length of the CDR3 is 15 residues. The V and J ends lost 3 bases and 3 bases, in that order; junction bases with no gene match: 5. Germline CDR1 reads SGHTA; CDR2 reads FQGNSA. For the CDR3, the DNA is TGTGCCAGCAGCTTTAGCGGGGGGAGCGGCTACGAGCAGTACTTC. Protein product: CASSFSGGSGYEQYF.

V gene TRBV5-1 combines with J gene TRBJ2-5; no clear D gene. The CDR3 length is 15 residues. The germline gives CDR1 SGHRS, CDR2 YFSETQ. Trimming took 1 base from V and 0 from J, leaving 10 bases between them. The CDR3 loop is CASSLSIPDQETQYF. Written as DNA, the CDR3 is TGCGCCAGCAGCTTGTCGATCCCGGACCAAGAGACCCAGTACTTC.

The V and J genes are TRBV5-5 and TRBJ1-2; D not resolved. The CDR3 runs 12 residues. CDR1 SGHKS and CDR2 YYEKEE come from the germline V gene (reference sequence). V was clipped by 6 bases and J by 6 bases, with 12 bases between them. CDR3 residues: CASTNVLDGYTF. CDR3 sequence (DNA): TGTGCCAGCACCAACGTACTGGATGGCTACACCTTC.

The chain carries TRBV6-5 and TRBJ2-1; D unresolved. Germline loops: CDR1 MNHEY, CDR2 SVGAGI. Trimming cost V 6 bases and J 4 bases, with 4 bases left between them. The CDR3 spans 11 residues. For the CDR3, the DNA is TGTGCCAGCAGACAGTACAATGAGCAGTTCTTC. Amino acid sequence: CASRQYNEQFF.